A selection of T cell receptor beta chains follows, all from one sample in a study of cytomegalovirus exposure and HLA in healthy donors. Method: immunoSEQ multiplex PCR; TCRdb's copy keeps in-frame clones and lacks some. The sample has about 130,000 clones; around 77% are singletons. The sample taken for sequencing was PBMCs. These receptors originate from a man aged 25-45 years in good health. Both conserved end residues are part of each CDR3. The D gene is left open where the match is weak. Not all rows give a size; the values are once, few, many and, for expanded clones, a class.

CASSLGRAWEETQYF	TGTGCCAGCAGCTTAGGCAGGGCATGGGAAGAGACCCAGTACTTC	few	-	TRBJ2-5	TRBV7-9	15
CASSILTQPQHF	TGTGCCAGCAGCATTCTAACGCAGCCCCAGCATTTT	-	-	TRBJ1-5	TRBV2	12
CASSEALLSGGSKETQYF	TGTGCCAGCAGTGAAGCGCTTCTGTCGGGAGGCTCTAAAGAGACCCAGTACTTC	once	TRBD2	TRBJ2-5	TRBV2	18
CASTLAGGPDINEQFF	TGTGCCAGTACCCTAGCGGGAGGGCCCGACATCAATGAGCAGTTCTTC	once	TRBD2	TRBJ2-1	TRBV19	16
CASSAETGNYGYTF	TGTGCCAGCAGTGCGGAGACAGGGAACTATGGCTACACCTTC	once	TRBD1	TRBJ1-2	TRBV2	14
CASSQIPPGWDRGSPLHF	TGTGCCAGCAGTCAAATCCCGCCGGGGTGGGATCGCGGTTCACCCCTCCACTTT	-	-	TRBJ1-6	TRBV27	18
CASSGWSSYNEQFF	TGCGCCAGCAGCGGTTGGAGCTCCTACAATGAGCAGTTCTTC	few	-	TRBJ2-1	TRBV4-3	14
CASSLNQGEPQHF	TGTGCCAGCAGTCTTAACCAGGGGGAGCCCCAGCATTTT	-	TRBD1	TRBJ1-5	TRBV7-3	13
CASSTTGADTQYF	TGTGCCAGCAGTACGACAGGGGCAGATACGCAGTATTTT	-	TRBD1	TRBJ2-3	TRBV7-8	13
CASSIVRGANEKLFF	TGTGCCAGTAGTATTGTCCGGGGGGCTAATGAAAAACTGTTTTTT	few	-	TRBJ1-4	TRBV19	15
CASSPRQGTEAFF	TGTGCCAGCTCACCACGACAGGGTACTGAAGCTTTCTTT	-	TRBD1	TRBJ1-1	TRBV18	13
CASSKTTGTTDTQYF	TGTGCCAGCAGCAAAACGACAGGGACCACAGATACGCAGTATTTT	once	-	TRBJ2-3	TRBV21-1	15
CASSPGTTGVEQYF	TGTGCCAGCAGCCCCGGGACTACTGGGGTCGAGCAGTACTTC	-	TRBD2	TRBJ2-7	TRBV28	14
CASSPRQGAIETQYF	TGTGCCAGCAGCCCCCGGCAGGGTGCAATAGAGACCCAGTACTTC	-	-	TRBJ2-5	TRBV9	15
CASSLNSNYGYTF	TGTGCCAGCAGTTTAAACAGTAATTATGGCTACACCTTC	-	-	TRBJ1-2	TRBV27	13
CASRLTEIYGYTF	TGTGCCAGCAGGCTGACAGAGATCTATGGCTACACCTTC	-	-	TRBJ1-2	TRBV5-6	13
CASSSTGREAFF	TGTGCCAGCAGCTCGACAGGGCGGGAAGCTTTCTTT	-	TRBD1	TRBJ1-1	TRBV28	12
CASSPQGSYEQYF	TGTGCCAGTAGTCCTCAGGGATCCTACGAGCAGTACTTC	-	-	TRBJ2-7	TRBV19	13
CASSLRRTGRLGQNQPQHF	TGTGCCAGCAGCTTAAGGCGGACAGGTCGGCTAGGTCAGAATCAGCCCCAGCATTTT	few	TRBD1	TRBJ1-5	TRBV7-2	19
CASRQPTEGEKLFF	TGTGCCAGCAGGCAACCAACCGAGGGTGAAAAACTGTTTTTT	once	-	TRBJ1-4	TRBV6-6	14
CASSMDRGGTGELFF	TGTGCCAGCAGCATGGACAGGGGAGGAACCGGGGAGCTGTTTTTT	few	TRBD1	TRBJ2-2	TRBV7-7	15
CASSLGTGMGYEQYF	TGTGCCAGCAGCCTCGGGACAGGAATGGGCTACGAGCAGTACTTC	-	TRBD1	TRBJ2-7	TRBV7-9	15
CASRMSGTSTSYEQYF	TGTGCCAGCCGAATGTCCGGGACTAGTACCTCCTACGAGCAGTACTTC	once	TRBD2	TRBJ2-7	TRBV7-2	16
CASSPRGRAEAFF	TGTGCCAGCAGTCCCCGGGGGAGGGCTGAAGCTTTCTTT	-	-	TRBJ1-1	TRBV27	13
CASSSSGSPRTDTQYF	TGTGCCAGCAGCTCTAGCGGGAGCCCTCGAACAGATACGCAGTATTTT	few	TRBD2	TRBJ2-3	TRBV7-2	16
CASSYSPSYEQYF	TGTGCCAGCAGTTACTCCCCGAGCTACGAGCAGTACTTC	-	-	TRBJ2-7	TRBV6-6	13
CAWTRGVGTEAFF	TGTGCCTGGACCAGGGGGGTGGGCACTGAAGCTTTCTTT	-	TRBD1	TRBJ1-1	TRBV30	13
CASSPRGGGLELFF	TGTGCCAGCTCCCCCCGAGGGGGGGGCCTGGAACTGTTTTTT	-	-	TRBJ1-4	TRBV18	14
CASSQDRGAEEPPRGQYF	TGTGCCAGCAGCCAAGACAGGGGGGCTGAGGAGCCTCCAAGGGGGCAGTATTTT	-	-	TRBJ2-3	TRBV4-2	18
CASSPGGRDTEAFF	TGTGCCAGCAGCCCTGGGGGGAGGGACACTGAAGCTTTCTTT	-	-	TRBJ1-1	TRBV9	14
CASRRVNTEAFF	TGTGCCAGCAGGCGAGTGAACACTGAAGCTTTCTTT	-	-	TRBJ1-1	TRBV27	12
CASSPKSGNSYEQYF	TGTGCCAGCAGCCCGAAGAGCGGGAACTCCTACGAGCAGTACTTC	-	TRBD2	TRBJ2-7	TRBV7-9	15
CASSLSTSWNEQFF	TGTGCCAGCAGTTTATCCACTTCGTGGAATGAGCAGTTCTTC	-	-	TRBJ2-1	TRBV27	14
CASSLGGGGTDTQYF	TGTGCCAGCTCACTGGGGGGAGGGGGCACAGATACGCAGTATTTT	few	TRBD2	TRBJ2-3	TRBV7-3	15
CASSADGGVGEQYF	TGCGCCAGCAGCGCGGACGGAGGGGTAGGCGAGCAGTACTTC	-	-	TRBJ2-7	TRBV5-1	14
CASSPQTDGTEAFF	TGTGCCAGCTCACCACAGACAGACGGCACTGAAGCTTTCTTT	-	-	TRBJ1-1	TRBV18	14